The entry below describes one T cell receptor beta chain. This PCR relied on a set of 60 Vbeta primers and 13 Jbeta primers. TCRdb keeps only in-frame clones here, not all; method: immunoSEQ multiplex PCR. The repertoire holds roughly 130,000 clones, with under 85% as singletons. Germline CDR1 and CDR2: SGHTA and FQGNSA. V was clipped by 1 base and J by 0 bases, with 9 bases between them. The CDR3 loop spans 15 amino acids. This sample stems from a study of cytomegalovirus exposure and HLA in healthy donors. Sequences were obtained from PBMCs. This TCR was recovered from a boy between 5 and 17 years old in good health and CMV-seronegative. V usage is TRBV7-2 and J usage is TRBJ1-1, with D perhaps TRBD1 (5 bases). CDR3 sequence reads: CASSLGGVLNTEAFF. As DNA, the CDR3 is TGTGCCAGCAGCTTAGGGGGGGTCCTGAACACTGAAGCTTTCTTT.